The entry below gives a single T cell receptor (beta chain) sequence along with its context. This sample is part of a study of blood T cell repertoires in COVID-19. Whole-study context: Sites across the United States, Italy and Spain contributed samples from acute and convalescent COVID-19. PBMCs, B-cell-depleted T cells, or T cells provided the cDNA or gDNA that made up the material.

Germline V lookup: CDR1 KGHDR, CDR2 SFDVKD. The CDR3 length is 14 residues. V lost 3 bases to trimming and J lost 4 bases, with 9 bases between them. Authors' methods: Reference gene primer amplification gave estimated nucleated cell counts. The assay was immunoSEQ multiplex PCR, and TCRdb's table has in-frame clones only and misses some. That table gives V, J and clone size, and the DNA gave D and trimming. The sample contains approximately 58,000 clones, approximately 92% of which appear only once. Sequenced input: peripheral blood. The chain employs TRBV24-1 and TRBJ2-1, with unresolved D. The receptor was derived from a woman older than 75 with active COVID-19. Written as DNA, the CDR3 is TGTGCCACCAGTGATGAGAAGTCATACAATGAGCAGTTCTTC. This gives the protein CATSDEKSYNEQFF.